A single sample gave rise to the 17 T cell receptor beta chains below, sequenced in a study of blood T cell repertoires in COVID-19. This table comes from immunoSEQ multiplex PCR, and its TCRdb copy is limited to in-frame clones, with some not included. This sample carries about 23,000 clones, 90% of them seen once, and the ten largest clones take about 18%. Sequenced input: peripheral blood. These receptors all stem from a human donor in a cohort sampled during active COVID-19.

The CDR3 loop is CASSLAGTSGGTQYF. In DNA form, the CDR3 reads TGTGCCAGCAGCTTGGCCGGGACTAGCGGAGGGACCCAGTACTTC. This rearrangement joins TRBV5-4 to TRBJ2-5, with 11 positions matching TRBD2. Trimming cost V 0 bases and J 7 bases; bases outside gene matches: 5. The CDR3 sequence is 15 residues long. In germline, CDR1 is SGHNT, CDR2 YYREEE (reference sequence).

V usage is TRBV24-1 and J usage is TRBJ1-2, with 9 bases matching TRBD1. The CDR3 is made up of 13 amino acids. V was clipped by 6 bases and J by 7 bases; unmatched bases: 5. CDR1 is KGHDR and CDR2 is SFDVKD in the germline V gene. This CDR3 is CATSPGQGGGYTF. CDR3 nucleotides: TGTGCCACCAGTCCGGGACAGGGAGGTGGCTACACCTTC.

V usage is TRBV4-3 and J usage is TRBJ1-2, with unresolved D. The germline CDR1 and CDR2 sequences are LGHNA and YSLEER. This CDR3 contains 13 residues. Trimming shortened V by 0 bases and J by 4 bases, and 6 bases separated the two germline ends. Here the CDR3 DNA reads TGCGCCAGCAGCCAAGAGTACAGCTATGGCTACACCTTC. As protein: CASSQEYSYGYTF.

This sequence joins TRBV12-3 or TRBV12-4 and TRBJ2-7; 8 bases line up with TRBD2. V shed 7 bases and J 0 bases; nucleotides not matched to a gene: 2. CDR3 length equals 13 residues. CDR3 sequence: CASMRGASYEQYF. The DNA for the CDR3 is TGTGCCAGCATGCGGGGGGCCTCCTACGAGCAGTACTTC.

The chain uses TRBV2 and TRBJ1-2; a possible D gene is TRBD1 (6 bases). Germline V CDR1 and CDR2: SNHLY, FYNNEI. Trimming shortened V by 4 bases and J by 7 bases, and 19 bases separated the two germline ends. The CDR3 covers 15 residues. In DNA, the CDR3 is TGTGCCAGCAGTGGGGCAGGGGCAGAAAGTGGTGGCTACACCTTC. It codes for CASSGAGAESGGYTF.

The chain recombines TRBV25-1 with TRBJ1-1; no clear D gene. From germline, CDR1 is MGHDK and CDR2 SYGVNS. The CDR3 contains 15 residues. Trimming removed 0 bases from V and 10 bases from J, with 18 bases in between. The CDR3 DNA is TGTGCCAGCAGTGAATATAGAGGGCCACCTGCGGGAGCTTTCTTT. It yields the protein CASSEYRGPPAGAFF.

The V gene is TRBV9, the J gene TRBJ1-3; D is perhaps TRBD1 (5 bases). Germline CDR1 and CDR2: SGDLS and YYNGEE. This CDR3 spans 19 amino acids. Trimming removed 2 bases at V and 4 bases at J, with 25 bases between. Here the CDR3 reads CASSVYRGLTEIPGNTIYF. The DNA of the CDR3 is TGTGCCAGCAGCGTCTATAGGGGACTTACCGAGATCCCCGGAAACACCATATATTTT.

The chain is built from TRBV6-1 and TRBJ1-5; D is unresolved. With 0 bases removed from V and 4 bases from J, the gap between germline ends came to 10 bases. Germline CDR1 is MNHNS and CDR2 is SASEGT. This CDR3 region has 15 residues. The CDR3 is CASSEAGQQNQPQHF. CDR3 nucleotides: TGTGCCAGCAGTGAAGCCGGCCAACAGAATCAGCCCCAGCATTTT.

The chain joins TRBV10-1 to TRBJ1-1; 9 bases fit TRBD1. After removal of 3 bases from V and 9 bases from J, the junction contained 2 bases not matched to a gene. Germline lookup yields CDR1 WNHNN and CDR2 SYGVQD (reference sequence). CDR3 length: 12 residues. In DNA form, the CDR3 reads TGCGCCAGCAGTGACGGGACAGGGCAAGCTTTCTTT. This sequence encodes CASSDGTGQAFF.

The chain combines TRBV5-1 with TRBJ2-7; the match to TRBD1 covers 9 bases. Per germline, CDR1 SGHRS and CDR2 YFSETQ. Unmatched junction bases numbered 14, after V lost 4 bases and J lost 3 bases. The CDR3 contains 17 residues. The CDR3 loop reads CASSPTPTGGGGYEQYF. The CDR3 DNA reads TGCGCCAGCAGCCCAACGCCGACAGGGGGGGGCGGCTACGAGCAGTACTTC.

The chain couples TRBV19 to TRBJ2-6; D is unclear. Germline CDR1 is LNHDA and CDR2 is SQIVND (reference sequence). The CDR3 spans 14 residues. The ends were cut back, 3 bases at V and 0 bases at J, with 3 bases in the middle. As DNA, the CDR3 is TGTGCCAGTAGTATCCTCTCTGGGGCCAACGTCCTGACTTTC. It encodes CASSILSGANVLTF. Using reference TRBV19 and TRBJ2-6 for the parts outside the CDR3, the full variable domain is DGGITQSPKYLFRKEGQNVTLSCEQNLNHDAMYWYRQDPGQGLRLIYYSQIVNDFQKGDIAEGYSVSREKKESFPLTVTSAQKNPTAFYLCASSILSGANVLTFGAGSRLTVL.

The chain is built from TRBV6-5 and TRBJ1-1; 7 bases map to TRBD1. J gave up 0 bases and V 6 bases, and 1 base lay outside the gene matches. The V gene's germline CDR1 is MNHEY and CDR2 SVGAGI. The CDR3 contains 13 residues. CDR3 region: CASRGQLNTEAFF. The CDR3 nucleotides are TGTGCCAGCAGGGGACAGTTGAACACTGAAGCTTTCTTT.

The chain uses TRBV9 and TRBJ1-2; D unresolved. V lost 3 bases to trimming and J lost 8 bases, with 14 bases between them. This CDR3 spans 13 amino acids. The V gene's germline CDR1 is SGDLS and CDR2 YYNGEE. Here the CDR3 reads CASSGWAGKGYTF. For the CDR3, the DNA is TGTGCCAGCAGCGGATGGGCGGGGAAGGGCTACACCTTC.

The genes are TRBV19 and TRBJ2-2, with D perhaps matching TRBD2 (6 bases). Trimming cost V 4 bases and J 0 bases, with 12 bases left between them. This CDR3 has 16 amino acids. Per germline, CDR1 LNHDA and CDR2 SQIVND (reference sequence). CDR3 nucleotide sequence: TGTGCCAGTAGTAATCTCCGGGGGACGAACACCGGGGAGCTGTTTTTT. It translates to CASSNLRGTNTGELFF.

V gene TRBV4-3 combines with J gene TRBJ1-1; 9 bases line up with TRBD1. The CDR3 extends over 15 amino acids. The germline gives CDR1 LGHNA, CDR2 YSLEER. V dropped 5 bases and J dropped 8; count of bases not matched to a gene: 12. CDR3 sequence: CASSSAPGQGHEAFF. The CDR3 coding sequence is TGCGCCAGCAGCTCCGCCCCGGGACAGGGACACGAAGCTTTCTTT.

V is TRBV10-3 and J is TRBJ2-6; 9 nucleotides align to TRBD1. The V gene's germline CDR1 is ENHRY and CDR2 SYGVKD. This CDR3 has 15 amino acids. With V trimmed by 8 bases and J by 2 bases, 4 bases remained unmatched. The CDR3 is CAIGQGSTGANVLTF. CDR3 bases: TGTGCCATCGGACAGGGGTCGACTGGGGCCAACGTCCTGACTTTC.

The CDR3 protein is CAWSVLSQVAFF. The DNA for the CDR3 is TGTGCCTGGAGTGTACTATCCCAAGTTGCTTTCTTT. The chain couples TRBV30 to TRBJ1-1; D remains ambiguous. V lost 0 bases and J lost 11, with 13 bases in between. The CDR3 covers 12 residues. In germline, CDR1 is GTSNPN, CDR2 SVGIG (reference sequence).